The 2 T cell receptor beta chains given below trace back to one sample, sequenced in a study of Ad26.COV2.S vaccination and SARS-CoV-2 variants (dated by TCRdb to the early 2020s). What this sample's treatment or condition label stands for: roughly 19 received Ad26.COV2.S at low or high dose, single or two shots; roughly five received placebo; per-sample allocation not given. Repertoires of vaccine and placebo recipients were sequenced from samples taken on day 63 after the first injection. The library relied on the immunoSEQ multiplex PCR assay. TCRdb re-hosts the immuneACCESS table, in-frame sequences only. Its copies lack some clones; in the studies checked, an unresolved V gene accounts for under half of them, and the cause for the rest is not known. The sample data list about 400,000 clones, and about nine tenths of these were observed just once. The ten largest clones represent about 2% of the sample.

Material: peripheral blood, obtained in a trial of Ad26.COV2.S vaccine versus placebo. Every receptor here comes from a person between 18 and 65 years old who received the Ad26.COV2.S COVID-19 vaccine or a placebo.

The chain joins TRBV27 to TRBJ2-3, with D perhaps matching TRBD1 (7 bases). The length of the CDR3 is 14 residues. The V and J ends lost 5 bases and 4 bases respectively, with 13 bases between them. CDR1 is MNHEY and CDR2 is SMNVEV in the germline V gene (reference sequence). The CDR3 is CASSRPGGPDTQYF. The CDR3 DNA sequence: TGTGCCAGCAGTAGGCCAGGGGGGCCAGATACGCAGTATTTT.

The V gene is TRBV7-9, the J gene TRBJ2-3; TRBD2 matches at 10 bases. This CDR3 spans 19 amino acids. V was clipped by 2 bases and J by 5 bases; unmatched bases: 16. Germline CDR1 SEHNR, CDR2 FQNEAQ (reference sequence). This chain's CDR3 is CASSLYPPGLATRGDTQYF. As DNA, the CDR3 is TGTGCCAGCAGCTTATATCCTCCGGGACTAGCGACCCGGGGAGATACGCAGTATTTT.